Listed below are T cell receptor beta chains from one sample, sequenced in a study of OX40 agonist ivuxolimab in advanced cancers. Only in-frame clones appear in the TCRdb table, and some are missing; sequencing was by immunoSEQ multiplex PCR. The sample has tens of thousands of clones, 90% seen once. The sample here was CD4+ or CD8+ T cells sorted from blood, taken in a trial of the OX40 agonist ivuxolimab. Receptors originate from an adult with an advanced solid tumor such as melanoma, head and neck, liver or kidney cancer. Both conserved end residues are part of each CDR3. The D gene is left open where the match is weak. The size field is filled for only some rows; it gives once, few, many or a size class.

abundance	v_gene	j_gene	d_gene	CDR3aa	CDR3nt
.	TRBV28	TRBJ2-4	.	CASSWGANIQYF	TGTGCCAGCAGCTGGGGGGCTAACATTCAGTACTTC
.	TRBV19	TRBJ1-5	.	CASSIAQVYSNQPQHF	TGTGCCAGTAGTATAGCACAGGTTTATAGCAATCAGCCCCAGCATTTT
.	TRBV6-4	TRBJ1-1	.	CASSDGVGTEAFF	TGTGCCAGCAGTGACGGAGTGGGCACCGAAGCTTTCTTT
.	TRBV27	TRBJ2-1	TRBD2	CASSLGTSGRREQFF	TGTGCCAGCAGTTTAGGGACTAGCGGGAGGCGTGAGCAGTTCTTC
few	TRBV5-4	TRBJ1-1	TRBD1	CASSPPTGMQNTEAFF	TGTGCCAGCAGCCCCCCGACAGGGATGCAAAACACTGAAGCTTTCTTT
.	TRBV19	TRBJ1-5	.	CASSIAQEWTPQISPQHF	TGTGCCAGTAGTATCGCACAGGAATGGACACCCCAAATCAGCCCCCAGCATTTT
.	TRBV2	TRBJ2-3	.	CASTTRDRTDTQYF	TGTGCCAGCACTACCCGGGACCGCACAGATACGCAGTATTTT
.	TRBV11-3	TRBJ2-7	.	CASSLDPSYEQYF	TGTGCCAGCAGCTTAGATCCCTCCTACGAGCAGTACTTC
.	TRBV25-1	TRBJ2-2	.	CASSEYGLRTGELFF	TGTGCCAGCAGTGAATACGGACTACGCACCGGGGAGCTGTTTTTT
once	TRBV18	TRBJ2-1	TRBD2	CASSSYSGGPINEQFF	TGTGCCAGCTCAAGTTATAGCGGGGGGCCGATAAATGAGCAGTTCTTC
.	TRBV15	TRBJ1-1	.	CATSRDLETEAFF	TGTGCCACCAGCAGAGATCTAGAAACTGAAGCTTTCTTT
.	TRBV6-5	TRBJ2-1	.	CASRPGLPLGNEQFF	TGTGCCAGCAGACCGGGACTCCCCCTTGGGAATGAGCAGTTCTTC
.	TRBV2	TRBJ1-2	.	CASSGEGNYGYTF	TGTGCCAGCAGTGGAGAGGGCAACTATGGCTACACCTTC
.	TRBV9	TRBJ1-4	.	CASSPETVSWEKLFF	TGTGCCAGCAGCCCCGAGACAGTTTCGTGGGAAAAACTGTTTTTT
.	TRBV2	TRBJ1-2	.	CASSDQNSLPGYTF	TGTGCCAGCAGTGACCAGAACTCTCTACCTGGCTACACCTTC
.	TRBV9	TRBJ2-7	.	CASSVAAGYSYEQYF	TGTGCCAGCAGCGTAGCGGCAGGTTACTCCTACGAGCAGTACTTC
.	TRBV7-2	TRBJ2-1	.	CASSLELPNEQFF	TGTGCCAGCAGCTTAGAATTACCCAATGAGCAGTTCTTC
.	TRBV4-1	TRBJ1-2	.	CASSQGAGRGYTF	TGCGCCAGCAGCCAAGGGGCCGGGCGGGGCTACACCTTC
.	TRBV27	TRBJ2-1	TRBD2	CASSFGLAAEQFF	TGTGCCAGCAGTTTCGGACTAGCGGCTGAGCAGTTCTTC
.	TRBV7-9	TRBJ1-1	TRBD1	CASSLAEGADTEAFF	TGTGCCAGCAGCTTAGCGGAGGGGGCAGATACTGAAGCTTTCTTT
few	TRBV15	TRBJ2-7	TRBD2	CATSGPGLAGDEQYF	TGTGCCACCAGCGGACCGGGACTAGCGGGAGACGAGCAGTACTTC
few	TRBV6-6	TRBJ2-3	TRBD2	CATSAQRGNTDTQYF	TGTGCCACATCAGCCCAGCGGGGGAACACAGATACGCAGTATTTT
.	TRBV2	TRBJ1-2	.	CASNPKAEGLEYGYTF	TGTGCCAGCAATCCGAAGGCGGAGGGGTTGGAGTATGGCTACACCTTC
.	TRBV4-2	TRBJ2-3	TRBD2	CASSPGLAGRLSGTDTQYF	TGTGCCAGCAGCCCCGGACTAGCGGGTAGGTTATCTGGCACAGATACGCAGTATTTT
.	TRBV7-6	TRBJ2-3	.	CASSFPSGGAGSTDTQYF	TGTGCCAGCAGCTTCCCTAGTGGGGGGGCCGGGAGCACAGATACGCAGTATTTT
.	TRBV6-1	TRBJ1-5	.	CASSEYGVGGSNQPQHF	TGTGCCAGCAGTGAATATGGGGTTGGGGGTAGCAATCAGCCCCAGCATTTT
.	TRBV27	TRBJ2-3	.	CASSLVITDTQYF	TGTGCCAGCAGTTTAGTGATCACAGATACGCAGTATTTT
.	TRBV7-6	TRBJ2-1	.	CASSSGEVPYNEQFF	TGTGCCAGCAGCTCCGGGGAGGTCCCCTACAATGAGCAGTTCTTC
.	TRBV6-5	TRBJ1-1	.	CASSYSLGGGNTEAFF	TGTGCCAGCAGTTACTCCCTCGGCGGAGGGAACACTGAAGCTTTCTTT
.	TRBV14	TRBJ2-1	.	CASSQLQRSNEQFF	TGTGCCAGCAGCCAGCTTCAACGCAGCAATGAGCAGTTCTTC
.	TRBV9	TRBJ2-1	TRBD2	CASSVWREGHNEQFF	TGTGCCAGCAGCGTTTGGCGGGAGGGACACAATGAGCAGTTCTTC
.	TRBV5-1	TRBJ2-1	TRBD2	CASTIAGKTYNEQFF	TGCGCCAGCACCATAGCGGGAAAAACCTACAATGAGCAGTTCTTC
.	TRBV5-6	TRBJ2-7	TRBD2	CASSLSLAGGMEEQYF	TGTGCCAGCAGCTTAAGTCTAGCGGGAGGGATGGAAGAGCAGTACTTC
few	TRBV7-7	TRBJ2-5	.	CASSLVLGTQETQYF	TGTGCCAGCAGCTTAGTATTAGGAACCCAAGAGACCCAGTACTTC
.	TRBV21-1	TRBJ2-3	.	CASSYLRGLTQYF	TGTGCCAGCAGCTACCTCCGGGGACTAACGCAGTATTTT
.	TRBV27	TRBJ1-1	.	CASSLNQGMTEAFF	TGTGCCAGCAGTTTAAACCAGGGGATGACTGAAGCTTTCTTT
.	TRBV28	TRBJ2-3	.	CASSSIRRTDTQYF	TGTGCCAGCAGTTCTATTAGGCGCACAGATACGCAGTATTTT
.	TRBV27	TRBJ1-2	.	CASSPRTDRFGYTF	TGTGCCAGCAGTCCCCGGACAGACCGGTTTGGCTACACCTTC
once	TRBV9	TRBJ2-7	.	CASSASEGWHEQYF	TGTGCCAGCAGCGCGTCGGAGGGTTGGCACGAGCAGTACTTC
.	TRBV11-2	TRBJ1-3	.	CATVLSGNTIYF	TGTGCCACCGTTCTATCTGGAAACACCATATATTTT
.	TRBV5-6	TRBJ1-5	TRBD1	CASSLTGDPNQPQHF	TGTGCCAGCAGCTTGACAGGGGACCCGAATCAGCCCCAGCATTTT
once	TRBV7-9	TRBJ2-1	TRBD1	CASSFVVGGFNEQFF	TGTGCCAGCAGCTTTGTGGTAGGGGGCTTCAATGAGCAGTTCTTC
.	TRBV28	TRBJ2-7	.	CATNSDRAGGRSQRFYEQYF	TGTGCCACCAACTCGGACAGGGCTGGCGGGAGAAGTCAGAGATTTTACGAGCAGTACTTC
.	TRBV27	TRBJ2-1	TRBD2	CASSFGLAGEQFF	TGTGCCAGCAGTTTCGGACTAGCGGGTGAGCAGTTCTTC
few	TRBV4-1	TRBJ2-7	.	CASAPPYSYEQYF	TGCGCCAGCGCCCCTCCCTACTCCTACGAGCAGTACTTC
.	TRBV6-6	TRBJ2-1	.	CATEGEEAVNEQFF	TGTGCCACCGAGGGGGAGGAAGCGGTCAATGAGCAGTTCTTC
.	TRBV5-8	TRBJ1-2	.	CASSLESCTF	TGTGCCAGCAGCTTGGAGTCCTGCACCTTC
few	TRBV4-1	TRBJ2-2	.	CASSQAAANTGELFF	TGCGCCAGCAGCCAAGCCGCGGCGAACACCGGGGAGCTGTTTTTT
.	TRBV7-3	TRBJ2-4	.	CASSSGSENIQYF	TGTGCCAGCAGCTCCGGGTCGGAAAACATTCAGTACTTC
.	TRBV6-1	TRBJ1-2	.	CASYVGFNYGYTF	TGTGCCAGCTATGTAGGTTTTAACTATGGCTACACCTTC